This section outlines one TCR beta chain sequence together with its context. Its antigen is not known. This record comes from a study of T cell repertoires in cytomegalovirus infection. There are 14 residues in the CDR3. Germline loops: CDR1 SGHAT, CDR2 FQNNGV. The V segment lost 1 base and the J segment 6 bases; nucleotides outside the gene matches: 6. TCRdb reprocessed the reads with MiXCR, giving one entry per CDR3 protein. The sample includes 200,000 to 250,000 distinct CDR3 sequences, approximately 7% of them seen just once. Study results and limitations: Carriers of CMV and the relevant HLA type were discriminated by public TCR beta frequency. HLA-C-restricted TCR beta clonotypes specific for CMV led the ex vivo response.

The origin of this receptor is a human donor in good health (CMV status not recorded). Some clones in this sample may be carry-over from other donors' samples. The chain is built from TRBV11-2 and TRBJ2-7; 7 bases align to TRBD1. The sample comprised PBMCs. Here the CDR3 reads CASSLALPGGEQYF. CDR3 sequence (DNA): TGTGCCAGCAGCTTAGCCCTACCAGGGGGCGAGCAGTACTTC. The variable domain in full, with the rest retrieved from reference TRBV11-2 and TRBJ2-7, is EAGVAQSPRYKIIEKRQSVAFWCNPISGHATLYWYQQILGQGPKLLIQFQNNGVVDDSQLPKDRFSAERLKGVDSTLKIQPAKLEDSAVYLCASSLALPGGEQYFGPGTRLTVT.